The clone carrying this TCR beta chain was detected only a few times. Sequenced by immunoSEQ multiplex PCR; TCRdb stores in-frame clones only, minus some. Of about 400,000 clones detected, around nine tenths appear once; the ten largest clones hold around 2.9%. This record belongs to a study of blood T cell repertoires in COVID-19. Per germline, CDR1 MNHEY and CDR2 SVGAGI. The CDR3 has 16 residues. The V end lost 2 bases, the J end lost 1 base, and 13 bases lay between the germline ends. V and J are TRBV6-5 and TRBJ2-3; D might be TRBD2 (5 bases). Sequencing input: peripheral blood. The receptor was isolated from a human donor in a cohort sampled during active COVID-19. The CDR3 DNA sequence: TGTGCCAGCAGTTACCGGGCTAGCCGGCGCACAGATACGCAGTATTTT. Its translation: CASSYRASRRTDTQYF.